Below, 10 T cell receptor beta chains from the same sample are listed, as sequenced in a study of T cell repertoires in cytomegalovirus infection. Their target antigens are unknown. Each CDR3 protein is one row after TCRdb ran MiXCR on the reads. The sample holds about 900,000 distinct CDR3 sequences, approximately 31% seen once. The sample was cultured CD8+ T cells from PBMCs, taken from culture after CMV antigen stimulation. Receptors originate from a human donor in good health (CMV status not recorded). Some clones in this sample may be carry-over from other donors' samples.

This clonotype was counted only a few times. This chain connects TRBV29-1 to TRBJ2-7; possibly TRBD1 or TRBD2 for D (5 bases each). CDR1 and CDR2 from the germline V gene are SQVTM and ANQGSEA. V was shortened by 6 bases and J by 1 base, with 10 bases between the two germline ends. The CDR3 has 12 amino acids. The CDR3 loop is CSVRDGSYEQYV. The CDR3 nucleotides are TGCAGCGTCCGGGACGGATCCTACGAGCAGTACGTC.

This clonotype was counted only a few times. This chain joins TRBV20-1 and TRBJ2-2, with D hard to call. V dropped 3 bases and J dropped 8 bases, with 19 bases sitting between them. CDR1 is DFQATT, CDR2 SNEGSKA, per germline (reference sequence). CDR3 length: 15 residues. The CDR3 nucleotides read TGCAGTGCTAGCATTAAGGGCCCCCTTGGAGGGGAGCTGTTTTTT. It yields the protein CSASIKGPLGGELFF.

J is TRBJ2-4 and V is TRBV4-1, with D possibly TRBD2 on 5 matching bases. The V gene's germline CDR1 is MGHRA and CDR2 YSYEKL. Trimming left V 1 base short and J 7 bases short, with 14 bases between. The CDR3 has 15 residues. The CDR3 sequence: CASSQVTGGLNIQYF. The CDR3 region has the DNA TGCGCCAGCAGCCAAGTTACCGGCGGACTGAACATTCAGTACTTC.

In its sample, this clonotype was seen a few times. The chain uses TRBV4-1 and TRBJ1-4; possibly TRBD1 for D (6 bases). Germline V lookup: CDR1 MGHRA, CDR2 YSYEKL. V lost 5 bases and J 4 bases, leaving 14 bases between the germline ends. CDR3 size: 15 residues. The CDR3, as DNA: TGCGCCAGCAGCGACCCAGGGGAGGGTAATGAAAAACTGTTTTTT. This encodes CASSDPGEGNEKLFF.

The rearrangement uses TRBV20-1 and TRBJ1-1; D unresolved. V lost 5 bases and J 6 bases, leaving 16 bases between the germline ends. This CDR3 spans 13 amino acids. Germline V gives CDR1 DFQATT, CDR2 SNEGSKA (reference sequence). As DNA, the CDR3 is TGCAGTGCTCGCTCCGGCGGGGTAGCTGAAGCTTTCTTT. Its protein is CSARSGGVAEAFF.

This clonotype was found many times. The rearrangement links TRBV27 to TRBJ2-4; D perhaps matches TRBD1 (7 bases). V lost 5 bases to trimming and J lost 1 base, with 9 bases between them. The CDR3 length is 14 residues. Germline CDR1 reads MNHEY; CDR2 reads SMNVEV (reference sequence). The CDR3 nucleotides read TGTGCCAGCAGTCCAGGGGGGGCCAAAAACATTCAGTACTTC. Its translation is CASSPGGAKNIQYF.

The chain uses TRBV7-9 and TRBJ1-4; the match to TRBD1 covers 8 bases. CDR3 length: 15 amino acids. Germline loops: CDR1 SEHNR, CDR2 FQNEAQ (reference sequence). V dropped 5 bases and J dropped 6; count of bases not matched to a gene: 8. The CDR3 sequence: CASSPHRGVDEKLFF. In DNA form, the CDR3 reads TGTGCCAGCAGCCCCCACAGGGGGGTCGATGAAAAACTGTTTTTT.

In nucleotides, the CDR3 is TGTGCCAGCAGTTCAGGGCCATCCTACAATGAGCAGTTCTTC. Its translation is CASSSGPSYNEQFF. This rearrangement joins TRBV2 to TRBJ2-1, with D possibly being TRBD1 (5 bases). CDR1 and CDR2 (germline): SNHLY, FYNNEI. The CDR3 is made up of 14 amino acids. Trimming took 5 bases from V and 1 from J, leaving 9 bases between them.

This clonotype was found a few times. The V gene is TRBV12-3 or TRBV12-4, the J gene TRBJ2-5; the match to TRBD2 covers 8 bases. This CDR3 is built from 13 residues. The V segment lost 2 bases and the J segment 5 bases; nucleotides outside the gene matches: 1. This CDR3 is CASSLREGETQYF. The CDR3 DNA is TGTGCCAGCAGTTTACGGGAGGGGGAGACCCAGTACTTC.

The V call is TRBV20-1, the J call TRBJ2-7; TRBD1 is a possible D gene (6 bases). The CDR3 is 12 amino acids. Germline assignment: CDR1 DFQATT and CDR2 SNEGSKA (reference sequence). The V end was cut by 6 bases, the J end by 2 bases, with 11 bases between. The CDR3 nucleotides read TGCAGTGCCCCGGACAGCACCTACGAGCAGTACTTC. This codes for CSAPDSTYEQYF.